This T cell receptor beta chain is from a study of blood T cell repertoires in COVID-19. On the study more broadly: The United States, Italy and Spain provided the acute and convalescent COVID-19 samples.

Authors' analysis steps: Quantification of nucleated cells was approximated via reference gene primer amplification. Method: immunoSEQ multiplex PCR; TCRdb's copy keeps in-frame clones and lacks some. That table is the source of V, J and clone size, and D and trimming were worked out from the DNA. The profile covers fewer than 350,000 clones, with around 89% appearing a single time and about 4.6% taken by the ten largest. Germline V CDR1 and CDR2: SEHNR, FQNEAQ (reference sequence). Trimming stripped 2 bases from V and 2 bases from J, with 15 bases between. The CDR3 consists of 17 residues. The chain couples TRBV7-9 to TRBJ2-2; a possible D gene is TRBD1 (5 bases). The receptor was derived from a man aged 40-49 years with acute or convalescent COVID-19. The specimen was peripheral blood. The CDR3 DNA sequence: TGTGCCAGCAGCTTACTCTCTACGACAGAAAACACCGGGGAGCTGTTTTTT. This translates into CASSLLSTTENTGELFF.